Included here is one T cell receptor beta chain sequence, with context. The CDR3 runs 17 residues. Trimming cost V 3 bases and J 0 bases, with 13 bases left between them. In germline, CDR1 is SGHNT, CDR2 YYREEE (reference sequence). Per the authors' pipeline: Reference gene primer amplification gave nucleated cell count estimates. Assay used: immunoSEQ multiplex PCR; TCRdb lists only in-frame clones, some missing. V, J and clone size derive from that table, while D and trimming were established from the DNA sequence. The top ten clones hold 8% to 9% of a sample with over 150,000 clones, approximately 85% of them seen once. These data originate in a study of blood T cell repertoires in COVID-19. Study context: The samples span acute and convalescent COVID-19 from the United States, Italy and Spain. T cells, B-cell-depleted T cells, or PBMCs provided the cDNA or gDNA that served as material.

It was during active infection that Seattle patients were enrolled and then longitudinally followed. The sequenced material came from peripheral blood. The receptor was isolated from a woman aged 60-75 years with COVID-19, enrolled during active disease. The chain is built from TRBV5-4 and TRBJ1-6; a weak D match, TRBD1 (6 bases). CDR3 bases: TGTGCCAGCAGCTCCTTGGGGGCGAGCTCCTATAATTCACCCCTCCACTTT. As protein: CASSSLGASSYNSPLHF. Full variable domain (remainder filled in from reference TRBV5-4 and TRBJ1-6): ETGVTQSPTHLIKTRGQQVTLRCSSQSGHNTVSWYQQALGQGPQFIFQYYREEENGRGNFPPRFSGLQFPNYSSELNVNALELDDSALYLCASSSLGASSYNSPLHFGNGTRLTVT.